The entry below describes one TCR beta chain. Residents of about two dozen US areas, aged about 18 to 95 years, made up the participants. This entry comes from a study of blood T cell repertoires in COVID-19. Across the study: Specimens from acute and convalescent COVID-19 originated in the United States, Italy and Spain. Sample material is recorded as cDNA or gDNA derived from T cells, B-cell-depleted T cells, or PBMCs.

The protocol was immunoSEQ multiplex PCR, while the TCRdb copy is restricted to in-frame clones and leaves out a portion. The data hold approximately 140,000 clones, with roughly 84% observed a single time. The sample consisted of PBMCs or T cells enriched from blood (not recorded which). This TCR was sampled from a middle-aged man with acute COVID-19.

The CDR3 nucleotides are TGTGCCAGTAGCGTAAACAGGGACGATGGCTACACCTTC. Its protein is CASSVNRDDGYTF. The rearrangement joins TRBV19 to TRBJ1-2, with D perhaps TRBD1 (6 bases). The CDR3 contains 13 residues. V gave up 6 bases and J gave up 6 bases, with 14 bases separating them. Germline loops: CDR1 LNHDA, CDR2 SQIVND (reference sequence).